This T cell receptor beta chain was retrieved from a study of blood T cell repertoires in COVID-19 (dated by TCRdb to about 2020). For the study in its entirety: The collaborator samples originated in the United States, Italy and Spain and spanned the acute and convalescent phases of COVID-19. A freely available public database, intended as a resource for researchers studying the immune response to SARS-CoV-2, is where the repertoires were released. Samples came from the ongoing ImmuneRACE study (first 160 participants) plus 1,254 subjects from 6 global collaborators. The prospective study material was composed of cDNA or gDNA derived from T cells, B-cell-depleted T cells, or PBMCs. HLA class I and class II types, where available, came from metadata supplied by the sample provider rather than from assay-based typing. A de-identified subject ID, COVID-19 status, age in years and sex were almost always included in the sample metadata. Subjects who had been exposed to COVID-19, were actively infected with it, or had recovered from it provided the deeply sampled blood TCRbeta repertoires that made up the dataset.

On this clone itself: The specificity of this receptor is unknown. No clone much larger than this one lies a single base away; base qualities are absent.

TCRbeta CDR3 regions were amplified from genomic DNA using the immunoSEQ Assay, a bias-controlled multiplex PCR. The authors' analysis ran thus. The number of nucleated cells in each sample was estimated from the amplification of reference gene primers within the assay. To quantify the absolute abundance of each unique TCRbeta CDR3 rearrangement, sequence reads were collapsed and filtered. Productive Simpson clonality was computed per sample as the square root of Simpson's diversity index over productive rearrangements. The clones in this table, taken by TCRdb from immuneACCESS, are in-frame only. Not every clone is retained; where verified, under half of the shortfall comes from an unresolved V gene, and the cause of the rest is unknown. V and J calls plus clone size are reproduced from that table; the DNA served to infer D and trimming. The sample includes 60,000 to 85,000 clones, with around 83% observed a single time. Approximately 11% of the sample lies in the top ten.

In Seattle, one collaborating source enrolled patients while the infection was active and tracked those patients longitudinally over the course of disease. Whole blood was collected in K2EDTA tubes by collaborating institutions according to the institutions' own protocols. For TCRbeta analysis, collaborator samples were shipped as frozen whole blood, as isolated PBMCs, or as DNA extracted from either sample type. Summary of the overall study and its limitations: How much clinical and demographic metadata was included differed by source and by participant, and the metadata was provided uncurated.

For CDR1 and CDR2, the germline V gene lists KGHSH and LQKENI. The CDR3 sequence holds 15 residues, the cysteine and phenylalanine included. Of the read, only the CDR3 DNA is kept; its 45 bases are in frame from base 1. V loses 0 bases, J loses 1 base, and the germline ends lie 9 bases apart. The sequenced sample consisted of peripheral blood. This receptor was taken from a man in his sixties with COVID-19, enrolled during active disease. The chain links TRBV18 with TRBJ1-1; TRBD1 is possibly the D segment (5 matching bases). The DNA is TGTGCCAGCTCACCACCTCGGGGGGAGAACACTGAAGCTTTCTTT. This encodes CASSPPRGENTEAFF.